The clone carrying this T cell receptor (beta chain) was recorded once. Its antigen remains unknown. Some clones are missing from TCRdb's copy, which holds only in-frame ones; the method was immunoSEQ multiplex PCR. This sample carries about 16,000 clones, roughly 70% of them seen once, and the ten largest clones take about 10%. The sample is drawn from a study of vaccination effects on CD4 cells after COVID-19. Notes on the study in general: The study dataset contains few convalescent patients and includes no early post-infection timepoints.

CDR3 length equals 13 residues. The germline V gene has CDR1 SGHVS and CDR2 FQNEAQ. V was trimmed by 0 bases and J by 4 bases, leaving 6 bases between them. ViraFEST used viral peptide pools to expand antigen-specific CD4+ T cells before sequencing. It was after more than 8 days of culture that CD4+ T cells were isolated. Each participant was given two doses of one vaccine (BNT162b2 or mRNA-1273). Half the medium was swapped for IL-2 medium on days 3 and 7. This sample comprised CD4+ T cells from PBMCs cultured with SARS-CoV-2 spike peptides, obtained after COVID-19 vaccination. The origin of this receptor is a human donor who received a COVID-19 vaccine. The gene calls are TRBV7-8 and TRBJ1-2, with a weak D call TRBD1 (5 bases). The CDR3 reads CASSLAQGYGYTF. CDR3 bases: TGTGCCAGCAGCTTAGCCCAGGGCTATGGCTACACCTTC.